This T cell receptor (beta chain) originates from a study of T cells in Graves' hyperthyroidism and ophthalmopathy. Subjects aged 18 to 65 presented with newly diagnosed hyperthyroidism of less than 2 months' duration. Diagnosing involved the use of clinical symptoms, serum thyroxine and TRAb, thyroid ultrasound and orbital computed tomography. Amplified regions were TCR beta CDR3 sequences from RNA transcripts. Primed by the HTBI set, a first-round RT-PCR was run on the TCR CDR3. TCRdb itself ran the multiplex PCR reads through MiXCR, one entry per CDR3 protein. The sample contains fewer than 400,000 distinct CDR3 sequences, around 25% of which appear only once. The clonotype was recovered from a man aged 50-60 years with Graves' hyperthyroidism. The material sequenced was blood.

The CDR3 sequence is CASRIQGAKNEKLFF. As DNA, the CDR3 is TGTGCCAGCAGGATACAGGGGGCGAAAAATGAAAAACTGTTTTTT. The gene calls are TRBV6-2 or TRBV6-3 and TRBJ1-4; 9 bases are a match to TRBD1. The CDR3 has 15 residues. J gave up 5 bases and V 6 bases, and 7 bases lay outside the gene matches. The V gene's germline CDR1 is MNHEY and CDR2 SVGEGT.